This TCR beta chain was captured by sequencing in a study of T cells in localized non-small cell lung cancer. Whole-study findings and limits: Highest T cell clonality was seen in uninvolved adjacent lung, surpassing that measured in tumor. A higher density of T cells in blood coincided with extended overall survival. Because only a single region of the tumor was sequenced, heterogeneity remains possible. A median roughly 50 of the top 100 tumor clones appeared in adjacent lung.

Germline CDR1 KGHSH, CDR2 LQKENI. Trimming took 4 bases from V and 6 from J, leaving 9 bases between them. The CDR3 covers 12 residues. Assay: immunoSEQ multiplex PCR; the TCRdb copy retains only in-frame clones and omits some. The sample carries about 60,000 clones, approximately 87% recorded once. With respect to this clone: Its antigen remains unknown.

The TCR comes from a woman aged 40-69 years with stage I lung adenocarcinoma. This sample comprised peripheral blood, obtained before any cancer treatment. The chain links TRBV18 to TRBJ1-1, with D unclear. The CDR3 DNA is TGTGCCAGCTCACTTAATGAGGCTGAAGCTTTCTTT. Translation gives CASSLNEAEAFF.